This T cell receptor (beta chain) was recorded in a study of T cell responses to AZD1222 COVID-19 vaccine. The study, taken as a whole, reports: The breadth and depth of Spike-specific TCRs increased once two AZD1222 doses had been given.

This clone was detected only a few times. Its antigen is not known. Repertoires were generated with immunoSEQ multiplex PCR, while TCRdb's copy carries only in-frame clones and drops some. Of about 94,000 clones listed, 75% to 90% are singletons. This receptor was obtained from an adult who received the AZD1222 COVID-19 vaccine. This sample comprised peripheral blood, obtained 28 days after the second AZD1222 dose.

The CDR3 region has the DNA TGTGCCAGCAGCAAGACAGGGAGAAGCAATCAGCCCCAGCATTTT. Translated: CASSKTGRSNQPQHF. The chain uses TRBV6-5 and TRBJ1-5; TRBD1 matches 7 bases. With V trimmed by 6 bases and J by 1 base, 6 bases remained unmatched. The CDR3 is 15 amino acids. Germline assignment: CDR1 MNHEY and CDR2 SVGAGI.